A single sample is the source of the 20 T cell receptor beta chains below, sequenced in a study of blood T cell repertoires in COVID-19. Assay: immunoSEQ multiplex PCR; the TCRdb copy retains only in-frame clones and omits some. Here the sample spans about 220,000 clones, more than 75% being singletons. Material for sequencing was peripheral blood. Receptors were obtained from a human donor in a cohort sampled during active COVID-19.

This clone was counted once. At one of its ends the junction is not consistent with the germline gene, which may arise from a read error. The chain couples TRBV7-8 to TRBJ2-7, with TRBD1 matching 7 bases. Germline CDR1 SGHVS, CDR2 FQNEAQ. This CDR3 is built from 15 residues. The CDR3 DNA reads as TGTGCCAGCTCGCTACCCGGACAGGAGGCAGAAGAGCGGTACTTC. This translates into CASSLPGQEAEERYF.

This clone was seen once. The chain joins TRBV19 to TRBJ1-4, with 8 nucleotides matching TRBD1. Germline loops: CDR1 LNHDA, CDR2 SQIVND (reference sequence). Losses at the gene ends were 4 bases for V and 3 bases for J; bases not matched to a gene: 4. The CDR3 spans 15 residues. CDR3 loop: CASSTMTGANEKLFF. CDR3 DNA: TGTGCCAGTAGTACAATGACAGGGGCTAATGAAAAACTGTTTTTT.

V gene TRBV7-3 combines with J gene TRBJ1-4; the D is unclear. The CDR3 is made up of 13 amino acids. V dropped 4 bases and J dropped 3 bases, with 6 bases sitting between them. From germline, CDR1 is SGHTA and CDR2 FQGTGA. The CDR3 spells CASSSRANEKLFF. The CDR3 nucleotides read TGTGCCAGCAGCTCACGGGCTAATGAAAAACTGTTTTTT.

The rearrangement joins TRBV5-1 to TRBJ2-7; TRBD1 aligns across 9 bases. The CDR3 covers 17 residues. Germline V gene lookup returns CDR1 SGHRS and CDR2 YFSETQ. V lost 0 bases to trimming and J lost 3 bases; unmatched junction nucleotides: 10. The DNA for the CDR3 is TGCGCCAGCAGCTTGGCCGCGGGGACAGGGATGATCTACGAGCAGTACTTC. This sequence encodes CASSLAAGTGMIYEQYF.

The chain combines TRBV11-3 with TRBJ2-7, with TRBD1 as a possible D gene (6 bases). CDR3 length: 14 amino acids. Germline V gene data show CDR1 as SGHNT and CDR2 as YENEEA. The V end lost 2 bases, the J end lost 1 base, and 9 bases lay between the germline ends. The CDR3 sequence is CASSLTGQSYEQYF. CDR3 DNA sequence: TGTGCCAGCAGCTTAACAGGACAGTCCTACGAGCAGTACTTC.

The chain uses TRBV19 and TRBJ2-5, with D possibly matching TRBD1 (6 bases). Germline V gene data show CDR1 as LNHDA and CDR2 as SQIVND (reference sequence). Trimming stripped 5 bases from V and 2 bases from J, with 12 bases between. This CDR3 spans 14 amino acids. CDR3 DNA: TGTGCCAGTAGTCCTAGGACAGCGCAAGAGACCCAGTACTTC. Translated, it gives CASSPRTAQETQYF.

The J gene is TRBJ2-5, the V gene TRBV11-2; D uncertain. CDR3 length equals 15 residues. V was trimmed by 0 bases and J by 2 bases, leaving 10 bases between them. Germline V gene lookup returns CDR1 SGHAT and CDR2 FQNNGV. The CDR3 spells CASSLEGGQQETQYF. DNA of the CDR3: TGTGCCAGCAGCTTAGAAGGTGGGCAGCAAGAGACCCAGTACTTC.

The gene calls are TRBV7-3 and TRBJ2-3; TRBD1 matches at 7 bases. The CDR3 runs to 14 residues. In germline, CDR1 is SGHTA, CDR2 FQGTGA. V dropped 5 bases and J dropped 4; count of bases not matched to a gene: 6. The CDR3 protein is CASSPQGVADTQYF. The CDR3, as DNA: TGTGCCAGCAGCCCCCAGGGGGTTGCAGATACGCAGTATTTT.

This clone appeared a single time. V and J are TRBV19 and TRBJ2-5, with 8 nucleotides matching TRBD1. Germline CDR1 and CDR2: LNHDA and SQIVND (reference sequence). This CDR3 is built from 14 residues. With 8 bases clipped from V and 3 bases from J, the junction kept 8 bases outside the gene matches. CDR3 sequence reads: CASQDDRGEETQYF. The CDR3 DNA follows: TGTGCCAGTCAAGATGACAGGGGAGAAGAGACCCAGTACTTC.

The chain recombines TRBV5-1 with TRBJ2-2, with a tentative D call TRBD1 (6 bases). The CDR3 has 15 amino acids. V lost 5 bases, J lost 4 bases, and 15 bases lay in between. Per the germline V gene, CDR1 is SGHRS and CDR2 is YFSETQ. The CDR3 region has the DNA TGCGCCAGCAGACCAGGGACACGAATCACCGGGGAGCTGTTTTTT. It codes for CASRPGTRITGELFF.

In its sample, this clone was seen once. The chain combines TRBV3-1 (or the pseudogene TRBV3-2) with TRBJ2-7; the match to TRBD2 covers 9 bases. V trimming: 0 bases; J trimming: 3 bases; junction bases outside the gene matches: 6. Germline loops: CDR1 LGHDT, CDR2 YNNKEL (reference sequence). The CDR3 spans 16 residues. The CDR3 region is CASSQDSSGDHYEQYF. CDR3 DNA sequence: TGTGCCAGCAGCCAAGATTCTAGCGGGGATCACTACGAGCAGTACTTC.

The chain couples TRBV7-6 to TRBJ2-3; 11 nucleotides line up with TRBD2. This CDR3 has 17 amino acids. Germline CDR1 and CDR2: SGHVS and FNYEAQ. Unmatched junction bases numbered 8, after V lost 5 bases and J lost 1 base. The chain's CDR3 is CASSLLAGVAGTDTQYF. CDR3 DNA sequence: TGTGCCAGCAGCCTACTAGCGGGAGTTGCGGGCACAGATACGCAGTATTTT.

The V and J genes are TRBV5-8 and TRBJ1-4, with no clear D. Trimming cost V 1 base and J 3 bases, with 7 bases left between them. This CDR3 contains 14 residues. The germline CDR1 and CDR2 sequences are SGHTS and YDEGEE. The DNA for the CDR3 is TGTGCCAGCAGCTTGTGGGCTTCTAATGAAAAACTGTTTTTT. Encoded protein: CASSLWASNEKLFF.

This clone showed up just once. The DNA for the CDR3 is TGTGCCAGTAGTGTCCGGGAGCGCAATGAGCAGTTCTTC. The encoded protein is CASSVRERNEQFF. J is TRBJ2-1 and V is TRBV19; a possible D gene is TRBD2 (6 bases). Germline CDR1 and CDR2: LNHDA and SQIVND (reference sequence). V was shortened by 5 bases and J by 6 bases, with 11 bases between the two germline ends. CDR3 length: 13 residues.

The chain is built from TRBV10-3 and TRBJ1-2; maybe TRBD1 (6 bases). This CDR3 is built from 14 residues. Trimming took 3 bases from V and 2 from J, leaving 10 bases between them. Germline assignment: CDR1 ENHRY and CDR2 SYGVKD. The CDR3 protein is CAISEGGGNYGYTF. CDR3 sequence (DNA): TGTGCCATCAGTGAAGGGGGGGGAAACTATGGCTACACCTTC.

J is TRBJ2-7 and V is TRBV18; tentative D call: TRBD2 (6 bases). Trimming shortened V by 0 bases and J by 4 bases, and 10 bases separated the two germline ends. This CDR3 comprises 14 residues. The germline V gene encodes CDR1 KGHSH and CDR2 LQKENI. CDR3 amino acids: CASSPPTGVYEQYF. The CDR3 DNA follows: TGTGCCAGCTCACCACCGACGGGAGTGTACGAGCAGTACTTC.

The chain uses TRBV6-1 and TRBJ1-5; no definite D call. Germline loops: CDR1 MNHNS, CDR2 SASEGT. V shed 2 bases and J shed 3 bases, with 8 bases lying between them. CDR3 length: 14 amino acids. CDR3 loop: CASSEHTNNQPQHF. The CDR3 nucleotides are TGTGCCAGCAGTGAACACACAAACAATCAGCCCCAGCATTTT.

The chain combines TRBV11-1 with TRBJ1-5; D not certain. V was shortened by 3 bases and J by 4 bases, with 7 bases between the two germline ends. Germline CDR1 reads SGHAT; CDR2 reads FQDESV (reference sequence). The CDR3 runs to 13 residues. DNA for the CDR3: TGTGCCAGCAGCTTTGGGCAAAATCAGCCCCAGCATTTT. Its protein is CASSFGQNQPQHF.

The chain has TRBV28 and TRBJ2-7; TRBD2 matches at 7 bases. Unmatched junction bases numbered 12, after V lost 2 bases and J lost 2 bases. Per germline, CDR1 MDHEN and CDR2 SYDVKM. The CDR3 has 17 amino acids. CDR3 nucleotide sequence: TGTGCCAGCAGTTTAATTCTTTCTGCTAGCGGAGCCTACGAGCAGTACTTC. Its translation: CASSLILSASGAYEQYF.

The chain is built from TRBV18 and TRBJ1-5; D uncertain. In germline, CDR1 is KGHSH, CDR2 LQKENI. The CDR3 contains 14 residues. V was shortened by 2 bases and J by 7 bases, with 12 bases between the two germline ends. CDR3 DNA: TGTGCCAGCTCACCAATACGGGAGGGCCAGCCCCAGCATTTT. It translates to CASSPIREGQPQHF.